This T cell receptor (beta chain) is from a study of response to subunit inactivated influenza vaccine. A few counts support this clonotype. Its antigen remains unknown. Germline values: CDR1 DFQATT, CDR2 SNEGSKA (reference sequence). The CDR3 has 14 residues. V was clipped by 0 bases and J by 1 base, with 7 bases between them. TCRdb redid the calling of the RT-PCR reads with MiXCR, one entry per CDR3 protein. The sample has some 800,000 distinct CDR3 sequences, less than 25% seen once. Regarding the study as a whole: Authors suggested seasonal influenza vaccinations each recruit few new T cells.

This sequence originates from a man over 45 who received an inactivated influenza vaccine. The genes are TRBV20-1 and TRBJ1-5; tentatively, D is TRBD1 (5 bases). The sample in question was PBMCs from blood, obtained roughly 5 days after vaccination. The CDR3 DNA follows: TGCAGTGCTAGAGATCCAGGGAGCAATCAGCCCCAGCATTTT. Translation gives CSARDPGSNQPQHF.